A selection of T cell receptor beta chains follows, all from one sample in a study of cytomegalovirus exposure and HLA in healthy donors. Measured with immunoSEQ multiplex PCR; TCRdb has only the in-frame clones, and not every one. The data show tens of thousands of clones, with 80% to 90% seen just once and under 2% held by the top ten. The sample comprised PBMCs. These receptors were collected from a woman in her twenties or thirties in good health and CMV-seronegative. CDR3s leave out the opening cysteine and the closing phenylalanine or tryptophan. The listing skips clone size in some rows; elsewhere it reads once, few, many or a size class.

- | TRBJ2-5 | TRBV28 | ASVDRWWKTQY
- | TRBJ1-2 | TRBV14 | ASSQDNSGHFNYGYT
- | TRBJ1-1 | TRBV5-4 | ASSAHSGSNTEAF
- | TRBJ2-5 | TRBV23-1 | ASSLPGQGVAGGPETQY
once | TRBJ2-3 | TRBV5-1 | ASSYPRRTHTDTQY
- | TRBJ2-1 | TRBV19 | ASIGTGGPYNGQF
- | TRBJ2-4 | TRBV19 | ASSIDPGQGTKNIQY
- | TRBJ2-1 | TRBV19 | ASAGITAGLYNEQF
once | TRBJ1-1 | TRBV7-2 | ASSFQGVGTEAF
few | TRBJ2-7 | TRBV6-1 | ASSEQGAGSEQY
- | TRBJ2-7 | TRBV18 | ASSPSQVNSYEQY
- | TRBJ2-7 | TRBV7-3 | ASSFRDSYEQY
- | TRBJ2-1 | TRBV21-1 | ASSTPGPQGDEQF
- | TRBJ1-2 | TRBV7-9 | ASSFGGASGYT
- | TRBJ2-5 | TRBV7-2 | ASSFGLAGVSGETQY
- | TRBJ2-3 | TRBV5-1 | ASSTGQLTDTQY
once | TRBJ2-3 | TRBV19 | ASSSQLAGWADTQY
- | TRBJ2-1 | TRBV28 | ASSPPPGYTRNEQF
- | TRBJ2-1 | TRBV5-1 | ASSFYSGPHNEQF
few | TRBJ1-1 | TRBV27 | ASSFVGRQDTEAF
- | TRBJ1-2 | TRBV5-8 | ASSLRSGGSYGYT
- | TRBJ2-1 | TRBV10-3 | AISESTNRGLYNEQF
once | TRBJ2-7 | TRBV30 | AWSSAGVILRKQY
once | TRBJ2-7 | TRBV27 | ASSLGTGAGGEQY
- | TRBJ2-7 | TRBV5-1 | ASSPGTGSYEQY
- | TRBJ2-2 | TRBV6-5 | ASSYSQGRNTGELF
- | TRBJ2-7 | TRBV6-1 | ASNERRYEQY
- | TRBJ2-7 | TRBV6-1 | ASSDRGWYYEQY
- | TRBJ2-1 | TRBV25-1 | ASSEFPSGLDEQF
- | TRBJ2-1 | TRBV9 | ASSASGTSGNEQF
- | TRBJ1-4 | TRBV2 | ASSEWLNEKLF
- | TRBJ2-1 | TRBV29-1 | SVGLAGDGSYNEQF
few | TRBJ1-1 | TRBV18 | ASSPTGGWDTEAF
- | TRBJ2-1 | TRBV15 | ATSRDLREGLF
- | TRBJ1-1 | TRBV14 | ASSQGAVNTEAF
- | TRBJ2-7 | TRBV2 | ASSTGILVYEQY
- | TRBJ2-1 | TRBV5-8 | ASSLGTGGYNEQF
- | TRBJ2-6 | TRBV5-6 | ASSPGGVGLGANVLT
- | TRBJ1-2 | TRBV7-3 | ASSPTGEDGYT
few | TRBJ1-2 | TRBV30 | AWSSPTRTYKIYGYT
- | TRBJ2-7 | TRBV30 | AWRSPGAYEQY
- | TRBJ2-7 | TRBV5-1 | ASSSGTWGAYEQY
- | TRBJ1-2 | TRBV14 | ASSPWTGSNYGYT
few | TRBJ2-7 | TRBV5-4 | ASSPGLGGRRQY
- | TRBJ2-1 | TRBV5-6 | ASSSGLAGGPGYNEQF
- | TRBJ2-4 | TRBV7-6 | ASSLATRDIQY
- | TRBJ2-2 | TRBV6-6 | ASSKGLGTGELF
- | TRBJ2-7 | TRBV5-4 | ASSSPGGYEQY
- | TRBJ2-5 | TRBV19 | ASSPPGLAGGQETQY
- | TRBJ2-7 | TRBV7-9 | ASSPGGRVDEQY
once | TRBJ2-1 | TRBV6-5 | ASSPGTGKNEQF
- | TRBJ2-7 | TRBV29-1 | SVEQENYEQY
- | TRBJ2-7 | TRBV19 | ASSEPGLAKSYEQY
- | TRBJ2-5 | TRBV7-8 | ASTKVRWAPQETQY